Below, 9 T cell receptor beta chains from the same sample are listed, as sequenced in a study of T cells in Graves' hyperthyroidism and ophthalmopathy. Amplification targeted TCR beta CDR3 regions from RNA transcripts. The TCR CDR3 was amplified in a first-round RT-PCR using the HTBI primer set. TCRdb reprocessed the multiplex PCR reads with MiXCR, giving one entry per CDR3 protein. The table has 700,000 to 850,000 distinct CDR3 sequences, approximately 36% seen once; the top ten hold approximately 31%. Sequencing was carried out using blood. The receptors were sampled from a woman aged 40 to 50 with Graves' hyperthyroidism.

In regard to this clonotype: One base away lies a much larger clone, so this may be a sequencing read error. The V call is TRBV10-3, the J call TRBJ2-5; D is perhaps TRBD1 or TRBD2 (5 bases each). V dropped 3 bases and J dropped 5 bases, with 16 bases sitting between them. There are 15 residues in the CDR3. Germline CDR1 is ENHRY and CDR2 is SYGVKD. CDR3 coding DNA: TGTGCCATCAGTGACCCCGAACGAGGGGTGGAGACCCAGTACTTC. This codes for CAISDPERGVETQYF.

The rearrangement links TRBV10-3 to TRBJ1-4; 7 bases match TRBD1. Unmatched junction bases numbered 5, after V lost 0 bases and J lost 7 bases. The CDR3 spans 15 residues. Germline CDR1 ENHRY, CDR2 SYGVKD. The CDR3 region has the DNA TGTGCCATCAGTGAGTCTTCCGCAGGGGGTGAAAAACTGTTTTTT. This encodes CAISESSAGGEKLFF.

This clonotype was detected ten times or more. The rearrangement links TRBV29-1 to TRBJ2-5, with D hard to call. The CDR3 length is 12 residues. Germline V gives CDR1 SQVTM, CDR2 ANQGSEA. Trimming pared 5 bases from V and 1 base from J, leaving 8 bases between. CDR3 region: CSVHDSQETQYF. DNA for the CDR3: TGCAGCGTTCATGACTCCCAAGAGACCCAGTACTTC.

This clonotype was counted many times. J is TRBJ2-7 and V is TRBV7-2, with D tentatively TRBD1 (5 bases). The V end was cut by 2 bases, the J end by 0 bases, with 11 bases between. CDR3 length: 15 residues. From germline, CDR1 is SGHTA and CDR2 FQGNSA. The CDR3: CASSLISGFSYEQYF. In nucleotides, the CDR3 is TGTGCCAGCAGCTTAATCTCAGGGTTCTCCTACGAGCAGTACTTC.

This chain links TRBV5-1 with TRBJ1-3; TRBD1 is a possible D gene (6 bases). Germline V gene sequence: CDR1 SGHRS, CDR2 YFSETQ. The CDR3 runs to 18 residues. The V gene lost 0 bases and the J gene lost 0 bases, with 16 bases spanning the gap. The CDR3 loop reads CASSLDLLTGTSGNTIYF. Here the CDR3 DNA reads TGCGCCAGCAGCTTGGATCTACTGACAGGCACCTCTGGAAACACCATATATTTT.

The table lists this clonotype with a few counts. V usage is TRBV3-1 and J usage is TRBJ2-5; 10 positions agree with TRBD2. This CDR3 region has 13 residues. CDR1 is LGHDT and CDR2 is YNNKEL in the germline V gene (reference sequence). V was clipped by 7 bases and J by 5 bases; unmatched bases: 4. DNA of the CDR3: TGTGCCAGCACACTAGCGGGACTGGAGACCCAGTACTTC. Translating it yields CASTLAGLETQYF.

This clonotype showed up many times. The chain uses TRBV5-6 and TRBJ1-2; the D is unclear. In germline, CDR1 is SGHDT, CDR2 YYEEEE. Deletions cut 2 bases from V and 0 bases from J, with 5 bases between. The CDR3 covers 13 residues. The DNA of the CDR3 is TGTGCCAGCAGCTTCGTTACTAACTATGGCTACACCTTC. Amino acids: CASSFVTNYGYTF.

The chain carries TRBV14 and TRBJ1-4; 7 bases map to TRBD1. V lost 4 bases to trimming and J lost 8 bases; unmatched junction nucleotides: 10. Germline CDR1 and CDR2: SGHDN and FVKESK. CDR3 length: 15 amino acids. CDR3 sequence reads: CASSPSTGSYEKLFF. For the CDR3, the DNA is TGTGCCAGCAGCCCGTCGACAGGGTCTTACGAAAAACTGTTTTTT.

This clonotype was detected ten times or more. The V and J genes are TRBV12-3 or TRBV12-4 and TRBJ1-3; D is unresolved. V shed 1 base and J shed 9 bases, with 4 bases lying between them. The CDR3 has 11 amino acids. The chain's CDR3 is CASSLVGTIYF. The CDR3 nucleotides are TGTGCCAGCAGTTTAGTGGGCACCATATATTTT.